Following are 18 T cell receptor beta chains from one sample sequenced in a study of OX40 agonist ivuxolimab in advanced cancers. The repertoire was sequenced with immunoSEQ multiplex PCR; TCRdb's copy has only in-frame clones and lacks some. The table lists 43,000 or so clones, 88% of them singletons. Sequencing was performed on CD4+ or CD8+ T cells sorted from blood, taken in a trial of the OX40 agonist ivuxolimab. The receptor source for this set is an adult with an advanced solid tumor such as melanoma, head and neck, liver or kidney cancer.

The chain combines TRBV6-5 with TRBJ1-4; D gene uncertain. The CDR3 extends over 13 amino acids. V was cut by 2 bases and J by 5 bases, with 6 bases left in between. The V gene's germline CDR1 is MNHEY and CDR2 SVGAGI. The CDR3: CASSYGENEKLFF. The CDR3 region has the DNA TGTGCCAGCAGTTACGGGGAGAATGAAAAACTGTTTTTT.

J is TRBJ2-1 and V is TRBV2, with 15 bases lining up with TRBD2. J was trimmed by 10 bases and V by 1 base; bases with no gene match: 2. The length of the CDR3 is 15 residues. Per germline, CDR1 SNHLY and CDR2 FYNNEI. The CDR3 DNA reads TGTGCCAGCAGTGAAGAAGGACTAGCGGGAGGGGAGCAGTTCTTC. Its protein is CASSEEGLAGGEQFF.

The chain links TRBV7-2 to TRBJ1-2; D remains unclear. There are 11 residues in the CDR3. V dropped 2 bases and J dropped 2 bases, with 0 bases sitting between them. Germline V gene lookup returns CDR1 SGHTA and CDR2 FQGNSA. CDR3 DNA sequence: TGTGCCAGCAGCTTAAACTATGGCTACACCTTC. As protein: CASSLNYGYTF. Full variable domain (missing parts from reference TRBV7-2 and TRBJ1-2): GAGVSQSPSNKVTEKGKDVELRCDPISGHTALYWYRQSLGQGLEFLIYFQGNSAPDKSGLPSDRFSAERTGGSVSTLTIQRTQQEDSAVYLCASSLNYGYTFGSGTRLTVV.

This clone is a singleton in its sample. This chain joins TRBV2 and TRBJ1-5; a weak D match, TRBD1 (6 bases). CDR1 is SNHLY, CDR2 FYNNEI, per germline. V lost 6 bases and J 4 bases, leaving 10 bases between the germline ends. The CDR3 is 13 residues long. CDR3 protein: CASSQTGNQPQHF. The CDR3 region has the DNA TGTGCCAGCAGCCAAACAGGGAATCAGCCCCAGCATTTT. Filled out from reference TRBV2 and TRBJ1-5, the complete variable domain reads EPEVTQTPSHQVTQMGQEVILRCVPISNHLYFYWYRQILGQKVEFLVSFYNNEISEKSEIFDDQFSVERPDGSNFTLKIRSTKLEDSAMYFCASSQTGNQPQHFGDGTRLSIL.

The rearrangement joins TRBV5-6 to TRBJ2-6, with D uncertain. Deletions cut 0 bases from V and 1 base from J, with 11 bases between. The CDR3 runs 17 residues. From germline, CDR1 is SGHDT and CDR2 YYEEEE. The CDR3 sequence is CASSLAHSQSGANVLTF. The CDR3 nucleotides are TGTGCCAGCAGCTTGGCCCATAGCCAATCTGGGGCCAACGTCCTGACTTTC.

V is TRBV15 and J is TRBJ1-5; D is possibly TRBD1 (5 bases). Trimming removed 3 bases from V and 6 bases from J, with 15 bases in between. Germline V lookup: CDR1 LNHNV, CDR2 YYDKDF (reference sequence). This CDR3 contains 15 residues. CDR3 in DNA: TGTGCCACCAGCAGTCATAGGGGAGTAAGTCAGCCCCAGCATTTT. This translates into CATSSHRGVSQPQHF.

The CDR3 region is CASSLIPIAGKETQYF. In DNA form, the CDR3 reads TGCGCCAGCAGCTTGATCCCTATAGCGGGAAAAGAGACCCAGTACTTC. The V call is TRBV5-1, the J call TRBJ2-5; 8 positions agree with TRBD2. Germline V CDR1 and CDR2: SGHRS, YFSETQ. Trimming took 1 base from V and 3 from J; bases not matched to a gene: 8. CDR3 length: 16 amino acids.

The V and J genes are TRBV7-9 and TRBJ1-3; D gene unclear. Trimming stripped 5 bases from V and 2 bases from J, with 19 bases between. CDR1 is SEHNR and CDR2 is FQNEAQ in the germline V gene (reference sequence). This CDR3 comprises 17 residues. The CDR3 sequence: CASSQVSSYTAGNTIYF. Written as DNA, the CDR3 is TGTGCCAGCAGCCAAGTTTCTAGCTATACTGCTGGAAACACCATATATTTT.

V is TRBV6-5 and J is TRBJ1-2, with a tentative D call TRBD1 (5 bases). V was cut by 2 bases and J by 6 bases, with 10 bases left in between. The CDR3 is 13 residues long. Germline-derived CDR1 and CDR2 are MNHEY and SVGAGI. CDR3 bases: TGTGCCAGCAGTTACGCAGTGGGGGATGGCTACACCTTC. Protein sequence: CASSYAVGDGYTF.

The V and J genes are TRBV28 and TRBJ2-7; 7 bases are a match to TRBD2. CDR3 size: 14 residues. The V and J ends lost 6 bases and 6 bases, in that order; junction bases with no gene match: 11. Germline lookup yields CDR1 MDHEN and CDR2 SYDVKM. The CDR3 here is CASRFSAGLGEQYF. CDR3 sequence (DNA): TGTGCCAGCAGATTTTCAGCGGGGCTAGGCGAGCAGTACTTC.

The CDR3 DNA reads TGTGCCAGTAGTAAACTCACCGGACAGGGATTACCCTATGGCTACACCTTC. It specifies CASSKLTGQGLPYGYTF. V is TRBV19 and J is TRBJ1-2, with 8 bases matching TRBD1. The CDR3 loop spans 17 amino acids. V shed 4 bases and J 4 bases; nucleotides not matched to a gene: 14. The germline gives CDR1 LNHDA, CDR2 SQIVND (reference sequence).

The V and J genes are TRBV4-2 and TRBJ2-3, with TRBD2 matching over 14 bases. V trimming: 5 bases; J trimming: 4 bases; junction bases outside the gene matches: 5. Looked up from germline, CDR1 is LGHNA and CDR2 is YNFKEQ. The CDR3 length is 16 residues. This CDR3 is CASSSGLAGVADTQYF. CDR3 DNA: TGTGCCAGCAGCTCGGGACTAGCGGGAGTTGCAGATACGCAGTATTTT.

CDR3 DNA sequence: TGTGCCAGCAGCTTATGGACAGGGGGCTTCGATGAGCAGTTCTTC. Translation gives CASSLWTGGFDEQFF. The V gene is TRBV7-9, the J gene TRBJ2-1, with 11 bases lining up with TRBD1. This CDR3 is 15 amino acids long. Germline lookup yields CDR1 SEHNR and CDR2 FQNEAQ (reference sequence). Losses at the gene ends were 2 bases for V and 8 bases for J; bases not matched to a gene: 5.

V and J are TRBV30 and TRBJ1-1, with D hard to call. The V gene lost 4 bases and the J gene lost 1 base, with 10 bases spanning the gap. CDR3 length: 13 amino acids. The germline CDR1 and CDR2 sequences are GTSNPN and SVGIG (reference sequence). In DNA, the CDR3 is TGTGCCTGGACCACCGCTGCGAACACTGAAGCTTTCTTT. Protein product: CAWTTAANTEAFF.

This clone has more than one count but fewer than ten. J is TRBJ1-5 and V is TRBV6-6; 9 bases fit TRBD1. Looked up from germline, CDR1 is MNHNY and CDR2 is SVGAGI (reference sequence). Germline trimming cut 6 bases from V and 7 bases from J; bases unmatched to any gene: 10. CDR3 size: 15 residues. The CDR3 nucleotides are TGTGCCAGCAGAGAACGGACAGGGGATGGGCAGCCCCAGCATTTT. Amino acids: CASRERTGDGQPQHF.

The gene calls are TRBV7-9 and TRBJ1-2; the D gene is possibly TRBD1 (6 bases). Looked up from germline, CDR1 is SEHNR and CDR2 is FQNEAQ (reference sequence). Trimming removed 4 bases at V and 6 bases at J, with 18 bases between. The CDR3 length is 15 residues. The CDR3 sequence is CASSSAPHREHGYTF. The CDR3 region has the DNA TGTGCCAGCAGCTCCGCCCCCCACAGGGAACATGGCTACACCTTC. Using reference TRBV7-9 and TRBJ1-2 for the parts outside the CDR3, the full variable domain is DTGVSQNPRHKITKRGQNVTFRCDPISEHNRLYWYRQTLGQGPEFLTYFQNEAQLEKSRLLSDRFSAERPKGSFSTLEIQRTEQGDSAMYLCASSSAPHREHGYTFGSGTRLTVV.

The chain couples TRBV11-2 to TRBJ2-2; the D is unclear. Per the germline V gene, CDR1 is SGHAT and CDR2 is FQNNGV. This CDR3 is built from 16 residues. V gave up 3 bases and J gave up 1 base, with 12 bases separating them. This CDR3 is CASSLSRWGNTGELFF. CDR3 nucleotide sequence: TGTGCCAGCAGCTTGTCTAGGTGGGGGAACACCGGGGAGCTGTTTTTT.

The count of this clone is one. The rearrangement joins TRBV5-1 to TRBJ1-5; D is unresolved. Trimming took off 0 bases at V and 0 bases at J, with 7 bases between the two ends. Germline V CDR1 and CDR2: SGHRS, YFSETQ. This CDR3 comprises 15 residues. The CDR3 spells CASSLDGYSNQPQHF. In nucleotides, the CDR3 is TGCGCCAGCAGCTTGGACGGATATAGCAATCAGCCCCAGCATTTT.